This is a list of T cell receptor beta chains from one sample in a study of response to subunit inactivated influenza vaccine. TCRdb fed the RT-PCR reads into MiXCR, producing one record per CDR3 protein. The sample contains approximately 230,000 distinct CDR3 sequences, approximately 12% of which appear only once. The starting material was non-naive T cells sorted from PBMCs, obtained about 14 days before vaccination. These receptors were collected from a man between 50 and 59 years old who received an inactivated influenza vaccine. The CDR3 runs from the conserved cysteine through the conserved F or W. A D gene is named only where the DNA matches it firmly.

>TRBV20-1|TRBD2|TRBJ2-5
CSAPPAGGLETQYF
>TRBV19|TRBD2|TRBJ2-1
CASSPPGLAGGQQFF
>TRBV7-9|-|TRBJ2-7
CASSRAGRGYEQYF
>TRBV10-2|TRBD2|TRBJ2-2
CASSLGTSGGSGELFF
>TRBV11-3|TRBD1|TRBJ2-1
CASSLQGASLNEQFF
>TRBV7-8|TRBD2|TRBJ2-1
CASSLVGTRDNEQFF
>TRBV10-1|-|TRBJ2-2
CASSESYTGELFF
>TRBV7-9|-|TRBJ1-5
CASSGREQPQHF
>TRBV20-1|-|TRBJ1-5
CSALLPVNQPQHF
>TRBV6-1|-|TRBJ1-5
CASSLPGLGNQPQHF
>TRBV10-3|TRBD2|TRBJ2-2
CAISPRGGQETGELFF
>TRBV29-1|-|TRBJ2-7
CSVEFRDFAYEQYF
>TRBV27|TRBD1|TRBJ1-1
CASSLRTGGWTEAFF
>TRBV2|-|TRBJ1-3
CASSVETLSGNTIYF
>TRBV3-1|-|TRBJ1-1
CASSHTGGSTEAFF
>TRBV25-1|-|TRBJ2-7
CASSDSVRGAYEQYF
>TRBV4-2|-|TRBJ2-2
CASSQVGLQGNTGELFF
>TRBV5-1|-|TRBJ2-2
CASSLDRRRTGELFF
>TRBV9|TRBD1|TRBJ1-1
CASSGGDRTSTEAFF
>TRBV20-1|TRBD1|TRBJ2-1
CSASRDRGSFSGNEQFF
>TRBV20-1|-|TRBJ2-3
CSASVGGPGMGQYF
>TRBV7-2|-|TRBJ2-5
CASSPRTQETQYF
>TRBV27|TRBD2|TRBJ2-4
CASSPSSGSRIQYF
>TRBV20-1|TRBD2|TRBJ2-5
CSAKRTSGVETQYF
>TRBV11-2|TRBD2|TRBJ2-5
CPSSLGVWSGRRRGETQYF
>TRBV2|TRBD2|TRBJ2-3
CASKAIVGTRLTDTQYF
>TRBV4-3|TRBD2|TRBJ2-7
CASSSVSGTYEQYF
>TRBV5-1|-|TRBJ2-2
CASSLGGSGTGELFF
>TRBV14|TRBD1|TRBJ2-3
CASSQLGQGPDTQYF
>TRBV20-1|-|TRBJ2-3
CSVGGARADTQYF
>TRBV6-2/TRBV6-3|-|TRBJ2-7
CASSSRFRDKGHYEQYF
>TRBV27|-|TRBJ2-2
CASSLIGAGGELFF
>TRBV7-2|-|TRBJ1-2
CASSLSEGSYRYTF
>TRBV28|TRBD1|TRBJ1-5
CASSFGTAVNQPQHF
>TRBV20-1|TRBD2|TRBJ2-3
CSAHPTGSGRTNTQYF
>TRBV28|-|TRBJ2-7
CASSGPRGQYF
>TRBV4-2|TRBD1|TRBJ1-2
CASSQEGGQAYGYTF
>TRBV19|TRBD1|TRBJ1-5
CASSVQGAGRQPQHF
>TRBV7-2|TRBD1|TRBJ2-3
CASSLAAGGSADTQYF
>TRBV12-3/TRBV12-4|-|TRBJ2-1
CASSLNNYNEQFF
>TRBV28|-|TRBJ1-6
CASRPQGLDNSPLHF
>TRBV18|-|TRBJ1-4
CASSPGQNEKLFF
>TRBV23-1|-|TRBJ2-7
CASSRRDTGDPYEQYF
>TRBV7-9|-|TRBJ1-2
CASSPEGRGYTF
>TRBV6-1|-|TRBJ1-1
CASSEEWGSNTEAFF
>TRBV20-1|TRBD2|TRBJ2-1
CSARVGTTLPDQFF
>TRBV28|TRBD1|TRBJ1-2
CASRTGLNYGYTF
>TRBV20-1|-|TRBJ2-1
CSAREVGRAAYNEQFF
>TRBV24-1|-|TRBJ2-1
CATSETGRTPTYEQFF
>TRBV7-9|TRBD2|TRBJ2-1
CASSPPIAGGWNEQFF